The 21 T cell receptor beta chains reported below all come from one sample, sequenced in a study of blood T cell repertoires in COVID-19. Produced via immunoSEQ multiplex PCR; TCRdb's table is partial and in-frame only. The data show 200,000 or so clones, 80% to 90% seen once. Specimen: peripheral blood. Every receptor here comes from a man between 60 and 75 years old with acute or convalescent COVID-19.

The gene calls are TRBV18 and TRBJ1-1; no clear D. Germline CDR1 KGHSH, CDR2 LQKENI. Trimming cost V 3 bases and J 3 bases, with 14 bases left between them. This CDR3 is built from 15 residues. CDR3 sequence reads: CASSPPSREDTEAFF. The DNA for the CDR3 is TGTGCCAGCTCACCCCCCTCTAGAGAGGACACTGAAGCTTTCTTT.

The rearrangement uses TRBV7-2 and TRBJ2-1, with 12 bases aligning to TRBD2. This CDR3 is built from 16 residues. Germline CDR1 reads SGHTA; CDR2 reads FQGNSA. The V segment lost 4 bases and the J segment 6 bases; nucleotides outside the gene matches: 7. The CDR3 sequence: CASSSRTSGAVNEQFF. The CDR3 DNA is TGTGCCAGCAGCTCCCGGACTAGCGGGGCCGTCAATGAGCAGTTCTTC.

This clone appeared once. The chain has TRBV18 and TRBJ2-5, with D possibly being TRBD1 (5 bases). The V end was cut by 6 bases, the J end by 2 bases, with 16 bases between. Germline assignment: CDR1 KGHSH and CDR2 LQKENI. This CDR3 has 15 residues. The DNA of the CDR3 is TGTGCCAGCTCGAGTGCGACAGACCAGCAAGAGACCCAGTACTTC. Amino acids: CASSSATDQQETQYF. Looking up the rest from reference TRBV18 and TRBJ2-5 gives the full variable domain: NAGVMQNPRHLVRRRGQEARLRCSPMKGHSHVYWYRQLPEEGLKFMVYLQKENIIDESGMPKERFSAEFPKEGPSILRIQQVVRGDSAAYFCASSSATDQQETQYFGPGTRLLVL.

The chain employs TRBV3-1 (or the pseudogene TRBV3-2) and TRBJ2-5, with 10 bases identical to TRBD1. The CDR3 contains 16 residues. J was trimmed by 3 bases and V by 6 bases; bases with no gene match: 10. In germline, CDR1 is LGHDT, CDR2 YNNKEL (reference sequence). CDR3 bases: TGTGCCAGCAGTCGCCGGGACAGGGGTAAAGAAGAGACCCAGTACTTC. Translating it yields CASSRRDRGKEETQYF.

The chain employs TRBV18 and TRBJ2-3; TRBD2 matches 10 bases. The CDR3 is 16 amino acids. Germline CDR1 and CDR2: KGHSH and LQKENI. V was pared by 0 bases and J by 2 bases, with 2 bases of the junction left unmatched. CDR3 protein: CASSPPGLATTDTQYF. The CDR3 region has the DNA TGTGCCAGCTCACCACCGGGACTAGCGACCACAGATACGCAGTATTTT.

The chain recombines TRBV27 with TRBJ2-1; D uncertain. V was shortened by 5 bases and J by 0 bases, with 8 bases between the two germline ends. There are 14 residues in the CDR3. The germline V gene encodes CDR1 MNHEY and CDR2 SMNVEV (reference sequence). The chain's CDR3 is CASSQLSSYNEQFF. The CDR3 nucleotides are TGTGCCAGCAGTCAACTTAGCTCCTACAATGAGCAGTTCTTC.

The rearrangement links TRBV5-1 to TRBJ1-1, with TRBD1 identical over 7 bases. The CDR3 totals 14 residues. J was trimmed by 1 base and V by 3 bases; bases with no gene match: 3. Germline CDR1 is SGHRS and CDR2 is YFSETQ. Written as DNA, the CDR3 is TGCGCCAGCAGCTCGGGACAGCCGAACACTGAAGCTTTCTTT. This sequence encodes CASSSGQPNTEAFF.

V is TRBV18 and J is TRBJ1-2; no clear D gene. CDR1 and CDR2 from the germline V gene are KGHSH and LQKENI. V was clipped by 0 bases and J by 11 bases, with 22 bases between them. This CDR3 spans 16 amino acids. CDR3 region: CASSPPSGSIPPAYTF. As DNA, the CDR3 is TGTGCCAGCTCACCACCCTCGGGATCGATTCCCCCGGCTTACACCTTC.

This clone came up once. Other DNA sequences from this sample encode an identical CDR3 as well. The genes are TRBV6-1 and TRBJ1-6; D gene uncertain. This CDR3 is built from 15 residues. From germline, CDR1 is MNHNS and CDR2 SASEGT. The V and J ends lost 3 bases and 0 bases respectively, with 6 bases between them. This CDR3 reads CASSERSSYNSPLHF. The CDR3 coding sequence is TGTGCCAGCAGTGAGCGGAGCTCCTATAATTCACCCCTCCACTTT.

This clone was counted a few times. The rearrangement links TRBV21-1 to TRBJ2-7; the table assigns TRBD1, which was not confirmed against the DNA. TRBV21-1 is tagged as a pseudogene. There are 20 residues in the CDR3. The CDR3 DNA reads as TGTGCCAGCAGCAAAGAAATGATTTGGCGAGGGGGCCCTTTTTCCTACGAGCAGTACTTC. Its translation is CASSKEMIWRGGPFSYEQYF.

This clone has just a few counts. The J gene is TRBJ1-3, the V gene TRBV28, with D perhaps TRBD1 (6 bases). The CDR3 is 15 amino acids. The V end was cut by 7 bases, the J end by 4 bases, with 17 bases between. The germline V gene has CDR1 MDHEN and CDR2 SYDVKM. The CDR3 coding sequence is TGTGCCAGCAAAACAGGGAGCGCGGGCGGAAACACCATATATTTT. Residues: CASKTGSAGGNTIYF. Based on the CDR3 plus reference TRBV28 and TRBJ1-3, the full variable domain is DVKVTQSSRYLVKRTGEKVFLECVQDMDHENMFWYRQDPGLGLRLIYFSYDVKMKEKGDIPEGYSVSREKKERFSLILESASTNQTSMYLCASKTGSAGGNTIYFGEGSWLTVV.

The chain uses TRBV6-5 and TRBJ2-4, with D tentatively TRBD2 (6 bases). The CDR3 is made up of 14 amino acids. V lost 2 bases to trimming and J lost 2 bases, with 7 bases between them. CDR1 and CDR2 from the germline V gene are MNHEY and SVGAGI. CDR3 DNA: TGTGCCAGCAGTTACGCGGGAACCAAAAACATTCAGTACTTC. Encoded protein: CASSYAGTKNIQYF.

The J gene is TRBJ1-2, the V gene TRBV7-2; maybe TRBD1 (6 bases). This CDR3 region has 16 residues. CDR1 SGHTA and CDR2 FQGNSA come from the germline V gene. Trimming shortened V by 5 bases and J by 0 bases, and 16 bases separated the two germline ends. The DNA for the CDR3 is TGTGCCAGCAGCAAAAGCCCAGGGGCGACTAACTATGGCTACACCTTC. Translation gives CASSKSPGATNYGYTF.

A single count supports this clone. V usage is TRBV3-1 (or the pseudogene TRBV3-2) and J usage is TRBJ1-2; 7 positions match TRBD1. V trimming: 0 bases; J trimming: 8 bases; junction bases outside the gene matches: 9. Germline V gene lookup returns CDR1 LGHDT and CDR2 YNNKEL (reference sequence). The CDR3 has 15 amino acids. The CDR3 DNA follows: TGTGCCAGCAGCCAAGAGGGCAGGGGGAGGTACGGCTACACCTTC. This gives the protein CASSQEGRGRYGYTF.

The chain uses TRBV13 and TRBJ2-7; the D gene is possibly TRBD2 (6 bases). The CDR3 runs to 17 residues. The V gene lost 1 base and the J gene lost 0 bases, with 16 bases spanning the gap. The germline V gene encodes CDR1 PRHDT and CDR2 FYEKMQ (reference sequence). Here the CDR3 DNA reads TGTGCCAGCAGCTTAGTGAGGGAAGGAGGGCCCTCCTACGAGCAGTACTTC. Protein sequence: CASSLVREGGPSYEQYF.

The chain couples TRBV28 to TRBJ2-5; 7 bases fit TRBD2. V dropped 2 bases and J dropped 2; count of bases not matched to a gene: 5. The V gene's germline CDR1 is MDHEN and CDR2 SYDVKM. The CDR3 runs 15 residues. The CDR3 protein is CASSLGLAVQETQYF. In DNA, the CDR3 is TGTGCCAGCAGTTTAGGGCTAGCGGTTCAAGAGACCCAGTACTTC.

The J gene is TRBJ1-1, the V gene TRBV7-2, with 9 bases that match TRBD1. The CDR3 totals 17 residues. Germline values: CDR1 SGHTA, CDR2 FQGNSA. V gave up 5 bases and J gave up 4 bases; unmatched junction bases: 14. The CDR3 sequence is CASSPGRGQGISTEAFF. As DNA, the CDR3 is TGTGCCAGCAGCCCCGGGAGGGGACAGGGTATTAGCACTGAAGCTTTCTTT.

This chain links TRBV24-1 with TRBJ1-2; TRBD1 matches 9 bases. Trimming at V came to 5 bases and at J to 8 bases, leaving 8 bases not matched to a gene. From germline, CDR1 is KGHDR and CDR2 SFDVKD. The CDR3 sequence is 14 residues long. CDR3 nucleotide sequence: TGTGCCACCAGTGGCCCGGGACAGGGCGGCGGCTACACCTTC. Its protein is CATSGPGQGGGYTF.

V and J are TRBV3-1 (or the pseudogene TRBV3-2) and TRBJ2-5; TRBD2 agrees at 11 bases. The germline CDR1 and CDR2 sequences are LGHDT and YNNKEL (reference sequence). This CDR3 region has 16 residues. V trimming: 3 bases; J trimming: 3 bases; junction bases outside the gene matches: 6. In DNA form, the CDR3 reads TGTGCCAGCAGCCATACTAGCGGGGGCGGAAAAGAGACCCAGTACTTC. This translates into CASSHTSGGGKETQYF.

This clone was counted once. The CDR3 loop reads CASGRDRTSGNTGELFF. For the CDR3, the DNA is TGTGCCAGCGGGAGAGATCGGACTAGCGGGAACACCGGGGAGCTGTTTTTT. This rearrangement joins TRBV7-6 to TRBJ2-2; 10 bases are shared with TRBD2. CDR1 is SGHVS and CDR2 is FNYEAQ in the germline V gene. Unmatched junction bases numbered 10, after V lost 8 bases and J lost 1 base. This CDR3 has 17 residues.

This clone was detected a few times. The chain joins TRBV6-5 to TRBJ1-1; D not certain. The CDR3 spans 12 residues. Germline V gene data show CDR1 as MNHEY and CDR2 as SVGAGI. V was pared by 5 bases and J by 0 bases, with 4 bases between. This chain's CDR3 is CASSPLNTEAFF. In nucleotides, the CDR3 is TGTGCCAGCAGTCCCTTGAACACTGAAGCTTTCTTT.